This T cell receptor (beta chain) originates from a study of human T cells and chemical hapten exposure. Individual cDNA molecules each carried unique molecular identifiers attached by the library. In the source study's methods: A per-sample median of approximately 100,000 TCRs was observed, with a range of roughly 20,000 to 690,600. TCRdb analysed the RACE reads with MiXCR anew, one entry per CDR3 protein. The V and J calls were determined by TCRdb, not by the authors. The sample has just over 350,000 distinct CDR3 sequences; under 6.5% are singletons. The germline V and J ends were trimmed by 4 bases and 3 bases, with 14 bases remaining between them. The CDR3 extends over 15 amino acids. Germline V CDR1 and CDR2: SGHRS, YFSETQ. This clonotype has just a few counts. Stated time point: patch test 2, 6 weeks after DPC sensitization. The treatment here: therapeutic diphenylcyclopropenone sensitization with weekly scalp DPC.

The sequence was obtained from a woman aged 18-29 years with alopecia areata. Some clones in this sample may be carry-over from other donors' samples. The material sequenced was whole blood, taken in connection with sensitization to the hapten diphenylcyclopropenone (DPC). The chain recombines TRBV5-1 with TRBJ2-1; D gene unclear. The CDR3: CASSTGSVVYNEQFF. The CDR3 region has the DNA TGCGCCAGCAGCACCGGGTCTGTCGTCTACAATGAGCAGTTCTTC.